The 32 T cell receptor beta chains given below trace back to one sample, sequenced in a study of a mutant IDH1 vaccine in newly diagnosed glioma. This table comes from immunoSEQ multiplex PCR, and its TCRdb copy is limited to in-frame clones, with some not included. The sample lists about 98,000 clones, over 85% occurring once. Time point denoted: baseline, week 1 (first vaccination visit). Noted treatment: pre-vaccination baseline after standard-of-care therapy. This material consisted of PBMCs, taken from a glioma patient treated with radiotherapy, temozolomide or both. These receptors came from a woman aged 45-65 years with glioma.

CDR3: CASSFGTVNYGYTF. The CDR3 coding sequence is TGTGCCAGCAGCTTTGGGACAGTTAACTATGGCTACACCTTC. The rearrangement joins TRBV5-6 to TRBJ1-2; 7 bases are a match to TRBD1. The length of the CDR3 is 14 residues. CDR1 is SGHDT and CDR2 is YYEEEE in the germline V gene. V shed 2 bases, J shed 1 base, and the junction held 2 bases outside the gene matches.

The J gene is TRBJ1-6, the V gene TRBV9; no firm D call. Germline V lookup: CDR1 SGDLS, CDR2 YYNGEE. The ends were cut back, 0 bases at V and 0 bases at J, with 4 bases in the middle. The length of the CDR3 is 15 residues. This CDR3 reads CASSVGSSYNSPLHF. The CDR3 DNA sequence: TGTGCCAGCAGCGTAGGAAGCTCCTATAATTCACCCCTCCACTTT.

V gene TRBV18 combines with J gene TRBJ2-1, with 8 nucleotides matching TRBD1. The germline V gene has CDR1 KGHSH and CDR2 LQKENI. V shed 3 bases, J shed 9 bases, and the junction held 10 bases outside the gene matches. The CDR3 has 15 residues. CDR3 in DNA: TGTGCCAGCTCACCGTCGGGACAGGTCTCCATTGAGCAGTTCTTC. It specifies CASSPSGQVSIEQFF.

The V call is TRBV19, the J call TRBJ1-2; 9 bases agree with TRBD1. J was trimmed by 8 bases and V by 10 bases; bases with no gene match: 14. Germline lookup yields CDR1 LNHDA and CDR2 SQIVND (reference sequence). The CDR3 totals 14 residues. CDR3 region: CATFLSGTGIGYTF. The CDR3 DNA reads TGTGCCACTTTCCTCTCCGGGACAGGGATAGGCTACACCTTC.

The rearrangement joins TRBV28 to TRBJ1-2; D is possibly TRBD1 (5 bases). This CDR3 comprises 13 residues. The germline V gene encodes CDR1 MDHEN and CDR2 SYDVKM. The ends were cut back, 3 bases at V and 8 bases at J, with 13 bases in the middle. The CDR3 DNA is TGTGCCAGCAGTTTTTGGGCCCGGGGCGGCTACACCTTC. Translated, it gives CASSFWARGGYTF.

This rearrangement joins TRBV19 to TRBJ1-5; D not resolved. Trimming stripped 7 bases from V and 0 bases from J, with 10 bases between. Germline V lookup: CDR1 LNHDA, CDR2 SQIVND (reference sequence). This CDR3 comprises 14 residues. The CDR3, as DNA: TGTGCCAGTATAAACAGCAATAGCAATCAGCCCCAGCATTTT. This codes for CASINSNSNQPQHF.

This chain uses TRBV11-2 with TRBJ2-1, with D possibly matching TRBD2 (5 bases). Looked up from germline, CDR1 is SGHAT and CDR2 is FQNNGV. This CDR3 spans 13 amino acids. Trimming cost V 11 bases and J 1 base, with 12 bases left between them. The CDR3 sequence is CACRETSYNEQFF. CDR3 coding DNA: TGTGCCTGTAGGGAGACTTCCTACAATGAGCAGTTCTTC.

The chain carries TRBV6-6 and TRBJ1-5; 7 bases line up with TRBD1. Germline CDR1 MNHNY, CDR2 SVGAGI (reference sequence). This CDR3 has 13 amino acids. J lost 3 bases, V lost 6 bases, and 2 bases had no gene match. CDR3 amino acids: CASSGQANQPQHF. CDR3 coding DNA: TGTGCCAGCAGCGGACAGGCCAATCAGCCCCAGCATTTT.

V is TRBV10-3 and J is TRBJ2-7; unclear D gene. This CDR3 has 14 residues. Germline V lookup: CDR1 ENHRY, CDR2 SYGVKD. Trimming shortened V by 5 bases and J by 2 bases, and 13 bases separated the two germline ends. The CDR3 DNA reads as TGTGCCATCAGTTCCTACTCAACGCCCTACGAGCAGTACTTC. It translates to CAISSYSTPYEQYF.

This chain uses TRBV7-8 with TRBJ1-2; D possibly corresponds to TRBD1 (5 bases). The CDR3 sequence is 14 residues long. With 5 bases removed from V and 6 bases from J, the gap between germline ends came to 16 bases. The germline V gene has CDR1 SGHVS and CDR2 FQNEAQ. The CDR3 loop reads CASSPPEGRHGYTF. Here the CDR3 DNA reads TGTGCCAGCAGCCCCCCGGAGGGACGGCATGGCTACACCTTC. The full variable domain, completed using reference TRBV7-8 and TRBJ1-2, is GAGVSQSPRYKVAKRGQDVALRCDPISGHVSLFWYQQALGQGPEFLTYFQNEAQLDKSGLPSDRFFAERPEGSVSTLKIQRTQQEDSAVYLCASSPPEGRHGYTFGSGTRLTVV.

The J gene is TRBJ2-1, the V gene TRBV15; 7 bases fit TRBD1. V dropped 6 bases and J dropped 4; count of bases not matched to a gene: 9. The CDR3 spans 15 residues. CDR1 and CDR2 (germline): LNHNV, YYDKDF (reference sequence). CDR3 sequence (DNA): TGTGCCACCAGTTCAGGATCAGGGGGTTACAATGAGCAGTTCTTC. This translates into CATSSGSGGYNEQFF.

The chain combines TRBV2 with TRBJ2-7; 7 bases are shared with TRBD2. Germline V gene data show CDR1 as SNHLY and CDR2 as FYNNEI. V was clipped by 8 bases and J by 6 bases; unmatched bases: 10. CDR3 length equals 13 residues. CDR3 nucleotide sequence: TGTGCCAGCGGGCGGGAGCGAATGGGCGAGCAGTACTTC. This encodes CASGRERMGEQYF. The full variable domain, completed using reference TRBV2 and TRBJ2-7, is EPEVTQTPSHQVTQMGQEVILRCVPISNHLYFYWYRQILGQKVEFLVSFYNNEISEKSEIFDDQFSVERPDGSNFTLKIRSTKLEDSAMYFCASGRERMGEQYFGPGTRLTVT.

The chain joins TRBV11-2 to TRBJ2-5; D call uncertain. Germline-derived CDR1 and CDR2 are SGHAT and FQNNGV. V was pared by 5 bases and J by 4 bases, with 8 bases between. The CDR3 is 12 amino acids. For the CDR3, the DNA is TGTGCCAGCAGCGACTTTGGAGAGACCCAGTACTTC. This sequence encodes CASSDFGETQYF.

V usage is TRBV28 and J usage is TRBJ2-1; 7 bases align to TRBD1. Germline CDR1 is MDHEN and CDR2 is SYDVKM. Trimming cost V 7 bases and J 2 bases; bases outside gene matches: 5. This CDR3 is 14 amino acids long. The CDR3 DNA sequence: TGTGCCAGCAACCCCGGACAGGCCTACAATGAGCAGTTCTTC. Amino acid sequence: CASNPGQAYNEQFF.

V and J are TRBV11-2 and TRBJ2-1, with 7 bases matching TRBD2. The CDR3 runs to 17 residues. The junction had 12 bases not matched to a gene; V was cut back by 1 base and J by 6 bases. Looked up from germline, CDR1 is SGHAT and CDR2 is FQNNGV. CDR3 nucleotide sequence: TGTGCCAGCAGCTTAGGGCCAGGCGGGAGATTCATCAATGAGCAGTTCTTC. Amino acid sequence: CASSLGPGGRFINEQFF. Full variable domain (rest looked up from reference TRBV11-2 and TRBJ2-1): EAGVAQSPRYKIIEKRQSVAFWCNPISGHATLYWYQQILGQGPKLLIQFQNNGVVDDSQLPKDRFSAERLKGVDSTLKIQPAKLEDSAVYLCASSLGPGGRFINEQFFGPGTRLTVL.

The genes are TRBV2 and TRBJ2-2, with 7 bases identical to TRBD1. CDR1 is SNHLY and CDR2 is FYNNEI in the germline V gene. This CDR3 is built from 13 residues. The V and J ends lost 6 bases and 6 bases, in that order; junction bases with no gene match: 4. In nucleotides, the CDR3 is TGTGCCAGCAGAGAACAGGGGTCCGGGGAGCTGTTTTTT. It yields the protein CASREQGSGELFF.

This clone was counted once. The chain recombines TRBV4-1 with TRBJ1-5, with 7 bases identical to TRBD1. V shed 3 bases and J 7 bases; nucleotides not matched to a gene: 9. CDR1 is MGHRA and CDR2 is YSYEKL in the germline V gene. There are 15 residues in the CDR3. The CDR3 spells CASSQPTGKGQPQHF. The CDR3 region has the DNA TGCGCCAGCAGCCAGCCGACAGGGAAAGGGCAGCCCCAGCATTTT.

This chain connects TRBV15 to TRBJ2-6; no firm D call. The CDR3 runs 14 residues. Trimming pared 3 bases from V and 0 bases from J, leaving 3 bases between. Germline CDR1 and CDR2: LNHNV and YYDKDF (reference sequence). Written as DNA, the CDR3 is TGTGCCACCAGCAGCTACTCTGGGGCCAACGTCCTGACTTTC. It specifies CATSSYSGANVLTF.

The V call is TRBV10-3, the J call TRBJ2-2, with a tentative D call TRBD2 (5 bases). V lost 7 bases to trimming and J lost 0 bases, with 12 bases between them. The CDR3 is made up of 15 amino acids. In germline, CDR1 is ENHRY, CDR2 SYGVKD. The CDR3 spells CAINQREPNTGELFF. DNA of the CDR3: TGTGCCATCAACCAACGGGAACCGAACACCGGGGAGCTGTTTTTT.

This clone is a singleton in its sample. The chain uses TRBV29-1 and TRBJ2-5, with a tentative D call TRBD1 (6 bases). The CDR3 runs 14 residues. Trimming cost V 4 bases and J 1 base, with 13 bases left between them. Germline CDR1 reads SQVTM; CDR2 reads ANQGSEA. The CDR3 DNA follows: TGCAGCGTTGTCGACAGGAACTTCCAAGAGACCCAGTACTTC. Its translation is CSVVDRNFQETQYF.

J is TRBJ1-5 and V is TRBV10-3, with TRBD1 identical over 8 bases. V was clipped by 2 bases and J by 2 bases; unmatched bases: 2. CDR3 length equals 15 residues. From germline, CDR1 is ENHRY and CDR2 SYGVKD. CDR3 sequence: CAISEGGQGNQPQHF. DNA of the CDR3: TGTGCCATCAGTGAGGGGGGACAGGGCAATCAGCCCCAGCATTTT.

The chain carries TRBV7-9 and TRBJ1-1; no reliable D call. Germline CDR1 and CDR2: SEHNR and FQNEAQ (reference sequence). The CDR3 has 12 residues. The V end lost 1 base, the J end lost 8 bases, and 8 bases lay between the germline ends. CDR3 DNA: TGTGCCAGCAGCTTAGACGGCAGCGAAGCTTTCTTT. It translates to CASSLDGSEAFF. The complete variable domain, with remaining parts taken from reference TRBV7-9 and TRBJ1-1, reads DTGVSQNPRHKITKRGQNVTFRCDPISEHNRLYWYRQTLGQGPEFLTYFQNEAQLEKSRLLSDRFSAERPKGSFSTLEIQRTEQGDSAMYLCASSLDGSEAFFGQGTRLTVV.

CDR3 in DNA: TGTGCCAGCAGCTTAGGGCCGGGACAGGTGACTGAAGCTTTCTTT. It yields the protein CASSLGPGQVTEAFF. The chain employs TRBV11-2 and TRBJ1-1; 8 bases line up with TRBD1. Germline V gives CDR1 SGHAT, CDR2 FQNNGV. The CDR3 has 15 amino acids. V trimming: 1 base; J trimming: 5 bases; junction bases outside the gene matches: 6.

The chain employs TRBV9 and TRBJ2-1, with TRBD2 matching over 9 bases. The germline V gene encodes CDR1 SGDLS and CDR2 YYNGEE. CDR3 length: 16 amino acids. The junction had 13 bases not matched to a gene; V was cut back by 4 bases and J by 8 bases. The CDR3 nucleotides are TGTGCCAGCAGCTTGTCGCGGGAGGGCCGCCCCCATGAGCAGTTCTTC. Protein sequence: CASSLSREGRPHEQFF.

The chain is built from TRBV2 and TRBJ2-3; possibly TRBD2 for D (6 bases). Germline V gene lookup returns CDR1 SNHLY and CDR2 FYNNEI. V lost 6 bases and J lost 3, with 16 bases in between. This CDR3 spans 15 amino acids. CDR3 bases: TGTGCCAGCAGGCAAATTGTTGGGAGGACAGATACGCAGTATTTT. Protein product: CASRQIVGRTDTQYF.

This clone has only one observation. The chain combines TRBV28 with TRBJ2-5, with unresolved D. Trimming left V 0 bases short and J 9 bases short, with 23 bases between. The CDR3 contains 17 residues. In germline, CDR1 is MDHEN, CDR2 SYDVKM. CDR3 bases: TGTGCCAGCAGTTTATGGGGTCCAGGACGGGTGGAAAAGGCCCAGTACTTC. The encoded protein is CASSLWGPGRVEKAQYF.

CDR3 DNA: TGCAGCGTTGAAGGTCGCAGAGATACGCAGTATTTT. Amino acids: CSVEGRRDTQYF. The J gene is TRBJ2-3, the V gene TRBV29-1, with D hard to call. Germline-derived CDR1 and CDR2 are SQVTM and ANQGSEA. CDR3 length equals 12 residues. Trimming removed 1 base at V and 5 bases at J, with 7 bases between.

Regarding this clone: A read error may produce the germline difference seen at one junction end. The chain recombines TRBV2 with TRBJ1-2; 10 nucleotides line up with TRBD1. Germline assignment: CDR1 SNHLY and CDR2 FYNNEI. The CDR3 has 12 amino acids. DNA of the CDR3: TGTGCCAGCAGTTCCGGGACAGGGGTGGACTTCTTC. This translates into CASSSGTGVDFF.

Comment on this clone: Other DNA sequences within the sample encode an identical CDR3. The chain joins TRBV7-8 to TRBJ2-7, with D tentatively TRBD1 (6 bases). Germline V gives CDR1 SGHVS, CDR2 FQNEAQ. Deletions cut 0 bases from V and 5 bases from J, with 14 bases between. This CDR3 has 15 residues. The CDR3 DNA reads as TGTGCCAGCAGCTTAGCCCTCACAGGGTCGGACGAGCAGTACTTC. Protein sequence: CASSLALTGSDEQYF.

The gene calls are TRBV7-2 and TRBJ1-4; a possible D gene is TRBD1 (5 bases). From germline, CDR1 is SGHTA and CDR2 FQGNSA. V lost 1 base to trimming and J lost 1 base, with 10 bases between them. The CDR3 runs to 16 residues. This chain's CDR3 is CASSLGGAGTNEKLFF. The DNA of the CDR3 is TGTGCCAGCAGCTTAGGTGGGGCAGGAACTAATGAAAAACTGTTTTTT. The full variable domain, completed using reference TRBV7-2 and TRBJ1-4, is GAGVSQSPSNKVTEKGKDVELRCDPISGHTALYWYRQSLGQGLEFLIYFQGNSAPDKSGLPSDRFSAERTGGSVSTLTIQRTQQEDSAVYLCASSLGGAGTNEKLFFGSGTQLSVL.

The V call is TRBV23-1, the J call TRBJ2-1; perhaps TRBD1 as D (6 bases). TRBV23-1 is noted as an ORF with a role that remains uncertain. The V end was cut by 0 bases, the J end by 4 bases, with 10 bases between. This CDR3 region has 15 residues. CDR3 nucleotide sequence: TGCGCCAGCAGTCAATCGAACAGGGTGTACAATGAGCAGTTCTTC. It is translated as CASSQSNRVYNEQFF.

The chain combines TRBV9 with TRBJ2-5; either TRBD1 or TRBD2 may fit D (6 bases each). V was shortened by 0 bases and J by 5 bases, with 14 bases between the two germline ends. The germline CDR1 and CDR2 sequences are SGDLS and YYNGEE. The CDR3 is 15 residues long. This CDR3 is CASSVDRGQGETQYF. CDR3 nucleotide sequence: TGTGCCAGCAGCGTAGACCGGGGGCAGGGGGAGACCCAGTACTTC. The full variable domain, with the rest looked up from reference TRBV9 and TRBJ2-5, is DSGVTQTPKHLITATGQRVTLRCSPRSGDLSVYWYQQSLDQGLQFLIQYYNGEERAKGNILERFSAQQFPDLHSELNLSSLELGDSALYFCASSVDRGQGETQYFGPGTRLLVL.